This TCR beta chain was identified during a study of preoperative IRX-2 immunotherapy in early breast cancer. Data came from immunoSEQ multiplex PCR; TCRdb stores just in-frame clones and leaves some out. The sample contains approximately 3,100 clones, roughly 78% of which appear only once. Germline CDR1 reads SQVTM; CDR2 reads ANQGSEA. V shed 3 bases and J 0 bases; nucleotides not matched to a gene: 10. This CDR3 has 17 amino acids. The treatment was: preoperative locoregional IRX-2 cytokine immunotherapy. Preoperative locoregional IRX-2 cytokine immunotherapy was tested in the phase Ib source study.

Sequencing used tumor tissue, obtained after IRX-2 immunotherapy. This sequence joins TRBV29-1 and TRBJ2-1, with TRBD1 matching over 8 bases. The origin of this receptor is a human donor with breast cancer. In DNA, the CDR3 is TGCAGCGTTGACGGGACAGGAGCATCAAACTCCTACAATGAGCAGTTCTTC. Translated, it gives CSVDGTGASNSYNEQFF.